The 2 T cell receptor beta chains below all came from one sample that was sequenced in a study of blood T cell repertoires in COVID-19. The assay was immunoSEQ multiplex PCR, and TCRdb's table has in-frame clones only and misses some. The sample lists approximately 190,000 clones; under 90% were seen once. Sequencing was carried out using peripheral blood. The receptors stem from a man younger than 45 with active or convalescent COVID-19.

V gene TRBV24-1 combines with J gene TRBJ1-4; no clear D. V lost 4 bases and J lost 12, with 8 bases in between. This CDR3 is built from 11 residues. CDR1 and CDR2 (germline): KGHDR, SFDVKD. The CDR3 is CATSDSVELFF. The CDR3 DNA reads as TGTGCCACCAGTGACTCCGTAGAACTGTTTTTT.

The rearrangement joins TRBV29-1 to TRBJ1-1; 7 bases agree with TRBD1. CDR1 and CDR2 (germline): SQVTM, ANQGSEA. The CDR3 runs to 13 residues. After removal of 4 bases from V and 3 bases from J, the junction contained 5 bases not matched to a gene. CDR3 residues: CSVVQGLDTEAFF. CDR3 DNA: TGCAGCGTTGTACAGGGGCTTGACACTGAAGCTTTCTTT.